Sequencing of this TCR beta chain was carried out in a study of T cell responses to AZD1222 COVID-19 vaccine. Study-wide points: Repertoire samples came only from after the peak T cell response. Only 5 to 7 AZD1222 recipients were seropositive at baseline.

Of note for this clone: Its target is not known. In the same sample, other DNA sequences code for this CDR3.

The germline V gene encodes CDR1 LGHNA and CDR2 YNFKEQ. V lost 0 bases, J lost 5 bases, and 11 bases lay in between. The CDR3 runs 15 residues. Sequencing was performed with immunoSEQ multiplex PCR; in TCRdb, only in-frame clones are kept and a portion is missing. The sample comprises about 92,000 clones, approximately 84% of which are singletons, and more than 8.5% rests with the top ten. The TCR sequence derives from an adult in good health. Sequenced here: peripheral blood, sampled on day 0 of AZD1222 vaccination. V usage is TRBV4-2 and J usage is TRBJ2-1, with D maybe TRBD2 (7 bases). The CDR3: CASSQDAGAHNEQFF. CDR3 in DNA: TGTGCCAGCAGCCAAGATGCGGGGGCCCACAATGAGCAGTTCTTC.